The source of this TCR beta chain is a study of tumour-infiltrating T cells in Burkitt lymphoma. Study summary: Patients covered every epidemiological subtype of Burkitt lymphoma. Repertoire clonality predicted overall and progression-free survival.

Points from the study as a whole: Public clonotypes, several, appeared across numerous Burkitt lymphoma patients.

In the case of this clone: What it recognizes is unknown.

CDR1 is MNHEY, CDR2 SMNVEV, per germline (reference sequence). The CDR3 contains 14 residues. V lost 6 bases and J 1 base, leaving 12 bases between the germline ends. Measured with immunoSEQ multiplex PCR; TCRdb has only the in-frame clones, and not every one. Found here are 6,600 or so clones, over 65% of them singletons; the top ten hold 9.5% to 11%. The sequencing sample was made of tumor tissue. The chain joins TRBV27 to TRBJ1-1; tentative D call: TRBD1 (5 bases). The clonotype originates from a human donor with Burkitt lymphoma. The CDR3 region is CASRPLGENTEAFF. CDR3 nucleotide sequence: TGTGCCAGCAGGCCGCTGGGGGAGAACACTGAAGCTTTCTTT.